The T cell receptor beta chain described here comes from a study of identical twins. Overall study findings and caveats: Sequences that were beta out-of-frame showed weaker excess twin sharing.

This clonotype was seen only a few times. Its antigen is not identified. TCRdb re-called the 5' RACE reads with MiXCR, one entry per CDR3 protein. The repertoire includes 400,000 to 650,000 distinct CDR3 sequences, less than 25% of them detected once, and 0.91% sits in the top ten. CDR1 and CDR2 (germline): LGHNA, YNFKEQ. This CDR3 region has 11 residues. V was trimmed by 7 bases and J by 3 bases, leaving 6 bases between them. The data were also submitted as part of a second study, on T cells expressing NK-cell markers.

Sequencing input: CD4+ T cells sorted from blood. The receptor comes from a woman younger than 35 in good health. J is TRBJ1-2 and V is TRBV4-2; weak D call: TRBD1 (6 bases). CDR3 nucleotides: TGTGCCAGCACAGGGGACTATGGCTACACCTTC. Translation: CASTGDYGYTF.